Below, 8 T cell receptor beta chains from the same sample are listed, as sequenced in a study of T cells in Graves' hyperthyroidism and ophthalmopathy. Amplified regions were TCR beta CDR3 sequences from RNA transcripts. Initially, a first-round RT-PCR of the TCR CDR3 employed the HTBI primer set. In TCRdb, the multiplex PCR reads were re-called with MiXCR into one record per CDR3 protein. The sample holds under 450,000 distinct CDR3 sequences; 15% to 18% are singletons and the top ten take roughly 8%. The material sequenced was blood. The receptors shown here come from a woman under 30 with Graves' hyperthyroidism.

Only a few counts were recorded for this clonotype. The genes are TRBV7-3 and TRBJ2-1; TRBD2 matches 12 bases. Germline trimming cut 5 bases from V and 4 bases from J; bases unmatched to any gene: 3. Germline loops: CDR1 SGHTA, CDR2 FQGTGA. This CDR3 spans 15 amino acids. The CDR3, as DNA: TGTGCCAGCAGCCTAGCGGGAGGGATTTACAATGAGCAGTTCTTC. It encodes CASSLAGGIYNEQFF.

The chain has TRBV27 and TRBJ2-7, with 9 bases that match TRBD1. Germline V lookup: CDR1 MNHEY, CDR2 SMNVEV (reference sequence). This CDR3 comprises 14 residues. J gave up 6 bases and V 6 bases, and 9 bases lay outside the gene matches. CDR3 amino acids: CASRGQGGALEQYF. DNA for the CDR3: TGTGCCAGCAGGGGACAGGGTGGGGCCCTCGAGCAGTACTTC.

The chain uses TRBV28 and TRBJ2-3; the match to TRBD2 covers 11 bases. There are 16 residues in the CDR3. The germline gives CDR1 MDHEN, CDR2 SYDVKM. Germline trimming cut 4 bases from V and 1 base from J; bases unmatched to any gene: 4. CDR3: CASSWTTSGGTDTQYF. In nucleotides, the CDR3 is TGTGCCAGCAGTTGGACGACTAGCGGGGGCACAGATACGCAGTATTTT.

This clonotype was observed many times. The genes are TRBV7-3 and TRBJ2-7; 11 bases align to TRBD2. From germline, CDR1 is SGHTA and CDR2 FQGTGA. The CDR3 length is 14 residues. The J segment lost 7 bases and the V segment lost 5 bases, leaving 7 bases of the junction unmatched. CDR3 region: CASSHSGRAGEQYF. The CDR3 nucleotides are TGTGCCAGCAGCCATAGCGGGAGGGCCGGGGAGCAGTACTTC.

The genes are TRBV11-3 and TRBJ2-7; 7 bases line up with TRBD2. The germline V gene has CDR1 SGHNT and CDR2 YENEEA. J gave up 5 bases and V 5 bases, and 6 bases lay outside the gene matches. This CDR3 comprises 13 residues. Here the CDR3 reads CASSRRGFNEQYF. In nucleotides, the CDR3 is TGTGCCAGCAGCCGGCGGGGGTTCAACGAGCAGTACTTC.

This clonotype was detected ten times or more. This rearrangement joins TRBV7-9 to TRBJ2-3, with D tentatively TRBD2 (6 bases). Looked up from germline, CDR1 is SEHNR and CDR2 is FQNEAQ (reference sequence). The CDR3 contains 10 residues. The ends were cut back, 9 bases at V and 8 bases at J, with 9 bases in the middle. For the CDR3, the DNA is TGTGCCAGGGAGGGTGGTACGCAGTATTTT. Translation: CAREGGTQYF.

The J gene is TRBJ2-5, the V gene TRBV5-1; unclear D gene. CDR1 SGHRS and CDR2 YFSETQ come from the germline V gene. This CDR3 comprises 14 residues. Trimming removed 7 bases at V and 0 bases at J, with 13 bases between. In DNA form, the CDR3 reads TGCGCCAGCCAACCATCGATCAACCAAGAGACCCAGTACTTC. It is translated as CASQPSINQETQYF.

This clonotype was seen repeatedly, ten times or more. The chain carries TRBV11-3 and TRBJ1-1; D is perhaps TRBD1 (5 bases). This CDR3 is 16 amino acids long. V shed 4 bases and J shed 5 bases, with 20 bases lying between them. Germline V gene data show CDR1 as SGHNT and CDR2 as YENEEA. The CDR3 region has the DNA TGTGCCAGCAGCTACAATATAGTTGGGGGGAGTACTGAAGCTTTCTTT. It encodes CASSYNIVGGSTEAFF.